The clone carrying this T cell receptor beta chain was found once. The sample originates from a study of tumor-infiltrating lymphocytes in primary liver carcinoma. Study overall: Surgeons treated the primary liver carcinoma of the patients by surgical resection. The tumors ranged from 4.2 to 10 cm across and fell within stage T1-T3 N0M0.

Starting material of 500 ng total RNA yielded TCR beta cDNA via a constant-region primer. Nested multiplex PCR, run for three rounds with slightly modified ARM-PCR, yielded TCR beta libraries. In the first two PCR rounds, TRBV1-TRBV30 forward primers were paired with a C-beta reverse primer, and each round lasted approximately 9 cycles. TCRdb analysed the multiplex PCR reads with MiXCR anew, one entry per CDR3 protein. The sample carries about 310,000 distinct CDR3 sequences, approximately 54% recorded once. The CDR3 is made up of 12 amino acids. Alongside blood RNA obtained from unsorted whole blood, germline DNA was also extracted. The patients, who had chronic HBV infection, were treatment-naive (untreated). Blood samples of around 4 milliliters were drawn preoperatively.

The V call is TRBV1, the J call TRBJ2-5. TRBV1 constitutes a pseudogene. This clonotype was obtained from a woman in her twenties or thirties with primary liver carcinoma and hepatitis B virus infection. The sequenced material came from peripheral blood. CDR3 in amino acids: CTSGAKVETQYF. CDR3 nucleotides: TGCACCAGCGGAGCAAAAGTGGAGACCCAGTACTTC.